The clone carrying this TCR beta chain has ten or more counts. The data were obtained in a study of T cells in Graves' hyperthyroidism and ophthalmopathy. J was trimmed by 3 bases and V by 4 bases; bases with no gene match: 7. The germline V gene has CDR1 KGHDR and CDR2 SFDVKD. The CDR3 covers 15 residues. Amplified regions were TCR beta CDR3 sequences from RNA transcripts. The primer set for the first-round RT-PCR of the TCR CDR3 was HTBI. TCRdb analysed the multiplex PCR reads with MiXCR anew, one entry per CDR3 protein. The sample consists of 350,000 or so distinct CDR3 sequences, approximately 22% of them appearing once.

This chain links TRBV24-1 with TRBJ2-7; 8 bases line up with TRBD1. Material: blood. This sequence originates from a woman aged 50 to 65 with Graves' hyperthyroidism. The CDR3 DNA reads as TGTGCCACCAGTGACTTGGACAGGGCATTCTACGAGCAGTACTTC. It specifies CATSDLDRAFYEQYF.